What follows are 18 T cell receptor beta chains derived from one specimen sequenced in a study of T-cell reconstitution after alpha-beta-depleted transplantation in children. As it was prepared, the TCRbeta library received unique molecular identifiers. From the PCR reads, TCRdb called clonotypes with MiXCR, one entry per CDR3 protein. The repertoire consists of 750,000 to 950,000 distinct CDR3 sequences, with around 15% occurring once and the leading ten covering around 5.3%. The sample was PBMCs, mostly from graft donor cells, taken 360 days after TCRalphabeta/CD19-depleted stem cell transplant. Source of these receptors: a male patient between 10 and 17 years old who had a stem cell transplant for acute lymphoblastic leukemia, so the T cells may come from the graft donor.

This chain links TRBV30 with TRBJ2-7, with TRBD1 matching 10 bases. V was clipped by 2 bases and J by 4 bases; unmatched bases: 14. CDR1 and CDR2 (germline): GTSNPN, SVGIG (reference sequence). This CDR3 contains 17 residues. The CDR3 DNA reads as TGTGCCTGGAGTCTGGAGATCCGCTGGGACAGGGGTTACGAGCAGTACTTC. Amino acid sequence: CAWSLEIRWDRGYEQYF.

This clonotype was observed a few times. The chain couples TRBV29-1 to TRBJ2-7; D uncertain. Germline V gene data show CDR1 as SQVTM and CDR2 as ANQGSEA. The V gene lost 4 bases and the J gene lost 4 bases, with 14 bases spanning the gap. This CDR3 is built from 13 residues. Written as DNA, the CDR3 is TGCAGCGTTGGTCTACCCCCTGGTTACGAGCAGTACTTC. Its translation: CSVGLPPGYEQYF.

This clonotype has at least ten counts. V usage is TRBV5-1 and J usage is TRBJ1-5; D ambiguous. V was clipped by 2 bases and J by 0 bases, with 12 bases between them. This CDR3 is 16 amino acids long. Germline CDR1 and CDR2: SGHRS and YFSETQ. The CDR3 nucleotides read TGCGCCAGCAGCTTTGTGAGGGCGTATAGCAATCAGCCCCAGCATTTT. Translated: CASSFVRAYSNQPQHF.

The V and J genes are TRBV7-8 and TRBJ1-2; TRBD1 matches at 10 bases. The junction had 6 bases not matched to a gene; V was cut back by 7 bases and J by 7 bases. Germline CDR1 SGHVS, CDR2 FQNEAQ. The CDR3 runs 13 residues. As DNA, the CDR3 is TGTGCCAGCACGATGACAGGGGGCTCTGGCTACACCTTC. As protein: CASTMTGGSGYTF.

Only a few counts were recorded for this clonotype. The chain is built from TRBV7-9 and TRBJ2-1; TRBD2 matches at 13 bases. V was pared by 7 bases and J by 4 bases, with 7 bases of the junction left unmatched. Germline V lookup: CDR1 SEHNR, CDR2 FQNEAQ (reference sequence). The CDR3 runs 16 residues. CDR3 sequence reads: CASTLGLAGSYNEQFF. CDR3 coding DNA: TGTGCCAGCACCTTGGGACTAGCGGGAAGTTACAATGAGCAGTTCTTC.

This clonotype was seen repeatedly, ten times or more. The junction shows a germline mismatch at one end, possibly a read error. The chain uses TRBV5-8 and TRBJ2-7, with D perhaps matching TRBD1 or TRBD2 (5 bases each). This CDR3 spans 14 amino acids. In germline, CDR1 is SGHTS, CDR2 YDEGEE. The CDR3 sequence is CASSLEAGNYEQYF. DNA of the CDR3: TGCGCCAGCAGCTTGGAGGCAGGGAACTACGAGCAGTACTTC.

This sequence joins TRBV14 and TRBJ2-5, with D uncertain. V was pared by 1 base and J by 2 bases, with 11 bases between. Germline V gene sequence: CDR1 SGHDN, CDR2 FVKESK. This CDR3 is 15 amino acids long. The CDR3 bases are TGTGCCAGCAGCCAAGGACGGCAAAGTCAAGAGACCCAGTACTTC. It codes for CASSQGRQSQETQYF. The full variable domain, rest sourced from reference TRBV14 and TRBJ2-5, is EAGVTQFPSHSVIEKGQTVTLRCDPISGHDNLYWYRRVMGKEIKFLLHFVKESKQDESGMPNNRFLAERTGGTYSTLKVQPAELEDSGVYFCASSQGRQSQETQYFGPGTRLLVL.

The table lists this clonotype with a few counts. This chain uses TRBV28 with TRBJ2-3, with D perhaps TRBD1 (5 bases). The CDR3 totals 15 residues. CDR1 is MDHEN and CDR2 is SYDVKM in the germline V gene. The germline V and J ends were trimmed by 4 bases and 6 bases, with 17 bases remaining between them. Here the CDR3 DNA reads TGTGCCAGCAGTTCCCAGGGCCCCATAGTGGATACGCAGTATTTT. It is translated as CASSSQGPIVDTQYF.

This clonotype has a handful of counts. The rearrangement joins TRBV12-3 or TRBV12-4 to TRBJ2-1; D possibly corresponds to TRBD2 (5 bases). CDR3 length: 14 residues. V was shortened by 7 bases and J by 0 bases, with 10 bases between the two germline ends. In nucleotides, the CDR3 is TGTGCCAGCACGGGGTGGAGCTCCTACAATGAGCAGTTCTTC. It is translated as CASTGWSSYNEQFF.

V gene TRBV7-9 combines with J gene TRBJ2-3, with TRBD2 matching 11 bases. Germline CDR1 and CDR2: SEHNR and FQNEAQ (reference sequence). The CDR3 spans 16 residues. The V gene end was trimmed by 5 bases and the J gene end by 4 bases; junction bases not matched to a gene: 8. The CDR3, as DNA: TGTGCCAGCAGCCGGGGGGCTAGCGGGAGGCCAGATACGCAGTATTTT. Translation: CASSRGASGRPDTQYF.

This clonotype was seen only a few times. The chain joins TRBV6-5 to TRBJ2-1; a weak D match, TRBD2 (6 bases). Trimming left V 0 bases short and J 7 bases short, with 13 bases between. The CDR3 is made up of 15 amino acids. The germline gives CDR1 MNHEY, CDR2 SVGAGI. The DNA of the CDR3 is TGTGCCAGCAGTTACTCGCCGGGGGAAGGGAATGAGCAGTTCTTC. Its translation is CASSYSPGEGNEQFF.

This sequence joins TRBV6-1 and TRBJ2-1, with TRBD2 matching 16 bases. Trimming took 6 bases from V and 1 from J; bases not matched to a gene: 6. The CDR3 length is 18 residues. The germline gives CDR1 MNHNS, CDR2 SASEGT. The CDR3 bases are TGTGCCAGCAGCCGGGGACTAGCGGGAGGGCCTTCCTACAATGAGCAGTTCTTC. This encodes CASSRGLAGGPSYNEQFF.

This clonotype occurred a few times. The CDR3 bases are TGCAGTGCGGAGGGGGATCTGGGGAGCTCCTACGAGCAGTACTTC. Its translation is CSAEGDLGSSYEQYF. The V call is TRBV20-1, the J call TRBJ2-7; D may match TRBD1 or TRBD2 (6 bases each). Per the germline V gene, CDR1 is DFQATT and CDR2 is SNEGSKA (reference sequence). This CDR3 is built from 15 residues. V was pared by 6 bases and J by 0 bases, with 18 bases between.

This rearrangement joins TRBV12-3 or TRBV12-4 to TRBJ2-6, with D perhaps given as TRBD1 or TRBD2 (7 bases each). The V end lost 7 bases, the J end lost 0 bases, and 19 bases lay between the germline ends. CDR3 length equals 18 residues. DNA of the CDR3: TGTGCCAGCATCCCCAGGGGGGGTCTGAGCTCTGGGGCCAACGTCCTGACTTTC. Translating gives CASIPRGGLSSGANVLTF.

A few counts support this clonotype. The rearrangement joins TRBV5-5 to TRBJ2-5; TRBD2 agrees at 13 bases. V shed 5 bases and J 8 bases; nucleotides not matched to a gene: 3. The CDR3 loop spans 13 amino acids. Germline assignment: CDR1 SGHKS and CDR2 YYEKEE (reference sequence). The CDR3 loop reads CASSWTSGGTQYF. The CDR3 coding sequence is TGTGCCAGCAGTTGGACTAGCGGGGGAACCCAGTACTTC. Variable domain in full (rest from reference TRBV5-5 and TRBJ2-5): DAGVTQSPTHLIKTRGQQVTLRCSPISGHKSVSWYQQVLGQGPQFIFQYYEKEERGRGNFPDRFSARQFPNYSSELNVNALLLGDSALYLCASSWTSGGTQYFGPGTRLLVL.

V gene TRBV4-1 combines with J gene TRBJ2-2; no definite D call. Germline V lookup: CDR1 MGHRA, CDR2 YSYEKL. This CDR3 comprises 16 residues. V was shortened by 3 bases and J by 1 base, with 12 bases between the two germline ends. CDR3 in amino acids: CASSHFAVRNTGELFF. CDR3 in DNA: TGCGCCAGCAGCCACTTTGCGGTCAGGAACACCGGGGAGCTGTTTTTT.

This chain uses TRBV2 with TRBJ2-4; no definite D call. Trimming removed 10 bases at V and 3 bases at J, with 16 bases between. The V gene's germline CDR1 is SNHLY and CDR2 FYNNEI. The CDR3 is 14 residues long. CDR3 bases: TGTGCCACCTCCAATCCCCTAGGCAAAAACATTCAGTACTTC. Its translation is CATSNPLGKNIQYF.

This clonotype was seen once. The chain employs TRBV7-8 and TRBJ1-1; D uncertain. Trimming removed 1 base from V and 0 bases from J, with 12 bases in between. The CDR3 loop spans 16 amino acids. The germline gives CDR1 SGHVS, CDR2 FQNEAQ. This chain's CDR3 is CASSLEVRRMNTEAFF. The CDR3 DNA reads TGTGCCAGCAGCTTAGAGGTCAGGCGAATGAACACTGAAGCTTTCTTT.